The rows below give T cell receptor beta chains drawn from one sample of a study of identical twins. TCRdb fed the 5' RACE reads into MiXCR, producing one record per CDR3 protein. The table shows roughly 690,000 distinct CDR3 sequences, with roughly 6% occurring only once. The specimen sequenced was naive T cells sorted from blood. The receptors come from a man aged 18 to 29 in good health. The CDR3 runs from the conserved cysteine through the conserved F or W. Each record gives: CDR3 length, V gene, J gene, clone size, D gene, CDR3 protein, CDR3 DNA. The D gene is left open where the match is weak. Clone size is shown for a subset of rows, as once, few, many or a class of expanded clone.

17	TRBV4-3	TRBJ2-3	.	TRBD2	CASSQHILAGSTDTQYF	TGCGCCAGCAGCCAACATATCCTAGCGGGGTCCACAGATACGCAGTATTTT
18	TRBV4-3	TRBJ1-3	few	.	CASSPHRGAKSSGNTIYF	TGCGCCAGCAGCCCGCACCGGGGGGCGAAGAGCTCTGGAAACACCATATATTTT
15	TRBV5-1	TRBJ2-7	many	.	CASSIGPPSSYEQYF	TGCGCCAGCAGCATCGGACCACCCAGCTCCTACGAGCAGTACTTC
12	TRBV29-1	TRBJ1-5	.	.	CSVGGLDQPQHF	TGCAGCGTTGGAGGTCTGGATCAGCCCCAGCATTTT
15	TRBV7-2	TRBJ2-7	.	.	CASSLSLLGSNEQYF	TGTGCCAGCAGCTTAAGTCTCTTGGGAAGCAACGAGCAGTACTTC
16	TRBV20-1	TRBJ1-1	.	.	CSARPIQAGGNTEAFF	TGCAGTGCTAGGCCGATCCAGGCCGGAGGGAACACTGAAGCTTTCTTT
16	TRBV7-2	TRBJ2-7	few	.	CASSWRAGDSSYEQYF	TGTGCCAGCAGCTGGAGGGCGGGTGACAGCTCCTACGAGCAGTACTTC
14	TRBV5-1	TRBJ2-7	.	TRBD2	CASSLRLAEGEQYF	TGCGCCAGCAGCTTGAGACTAGCGGAGGGAGAGCAGTACTTC
12	TRBV15	TRBJ1-2	.	.	CATSRVQDGYTF	TGTGCCACCAGCAGAGTTCAGGATGGCTACACCTTC
12	TRBV12-3/TRBV12-4	TRBJ2-1	many	.	CASSVGAHEQFF	TGTGCCAGCAGTGTGGGGGCGCATGAGCAGTTCTTC
13	TRBV10-3	TRBJ1-5	many	.	CAIRGGRNQPQHF	TGTGCCATCAGGGGTGGCAGGAATCAGCCCCAGCATTTT
13	TRBV20-1	TRBJ2-1	many	.	CSARIIDRVEQFF	TGCAGTGCTAGAATTATTGACCGGGTTGAGCAGTTCTTC
14	TRBV6-2/TRBV6-3	TRBJ2-1	few	.	CASLGGRSYNEQFF	TGTGCCAGCTTAGGAGGAAGGTCCTACAATGAGCAGTTCTTC
13	TRBV7-7	TRBJ1-4	many	.	CASSSRRRGKLFF	TGTGCCAGCAGCTCGCGGCGTCGCGGAAAACTGTTTTTT
12	TRBV7-2	TRBJ2-5	.	.	CASSPPGGVRRF	TGTGCCAGCAGCCCCCCAGGAGGGGTAAGGCGCTTC
15	TRBV20-1	TRBJ2-7	many	.	CSARGPRGIPSEQYF	TGCAGTGCTAGAGGGCCCCGGGGCATCCCTTCCGAGCAGTACTTC
15	TRBV29-1	TRBJ1-2	.	.	CSVEVPPGRNYGYTF	TGCAGCGTTGAAGTTCCCCCTGGGAGGAACTATGGCTACACCTTC
13	TRBV2	TRBJ2-7	.	TRBD2	CASRTSSYYELYF	TGTGCCAGCAGGACTAGCAGTTACTACGAGCTGTACTTC
17	TRBV6-1	TRBJ2-7	.	.	CASKATAEPGIPHEQYF	TGTGCCAGCAAGGCCACGGCCGAGCCGGGTATCCCCCACGAGCAGTACTTC
14	TRBV28	TRBJ2-5	many	TRBD2	CASSYPGGGETQYF	TGTGCCAGCAGCTACCCTGGGGGGGGTGAGACCCAGTACTTC
13	TRBV5-1	TRBJ2-3	many	.	CASSLGRSDTQYF	TGCGCCAGCAGCTTGGGTCGATCCGATACGCAGTATTTT
15	TRBV4-3	TRBJ2-7	many	.	CASSQDVRLAGEQYF	TGCGCCAGCAGCCAAGATGTTCGCCTAGCCGGCGAGCAGTACTTC
14	TRBV5-1	TRBJ2-5	many	.	CASSFGTAQETQYF	TGTGCCAGCAGTTTTGGAACAGCCCAAGAGACCCAGTACTTC
15	TRBV18	TRBJ1-2	.	.	CASSPPWVNQDGYTF	TGTGCCAGCTCACCACCTTGGGTGAATCAGGATGGCTACACCTTC
12	TRBV29-1	TRBJ2-1	many	.	CSLQRGDNEQFF	TGCAGCCTCCAACGAGGGGATAATGAGCAGTTCTTC
15	TRBV18	TRBJ2-1	few	TRBD2	CATSRASGRGNEQFF	TGTGCCACCTCTCGGGCTAGCGGGAGAGGGAATGAGCAGTTCTTC
15	TRBV12-3/TRBV12-4	TRBJ2-1	many	.	CASSPADGSYNEQFF	TGTGCCAGCAGTCCGGCTGACGGATCCTACAATGAGCAGTTCTTC
13	TRBV19	TRBJ2-7	.	.	CASSIAVFHEQYF	TGTGCCAGTAGTATAGCCGTGTTCCACGAGCAGTACTTC
14	TRBV20-1	TRBJ2-7	.	.	CSANTEWGYYEQYF	TGCAGTGCCAACACGGAATGGGGGTACTACGAGCAGTACTTC
13	TRBV7-2	TRBJ1-1	many	.	CASSSLMNTEAFF	TGTGCCAGCAGCTCTCTCATGAACACTGAAGCTTTCTTT
17	TRBV25-1	TRBJ1-1	few	TRBD1	CASSATRDRPENTEAFF	TGTGCCAGCAGTGCAACCCGGGACAGACCTGAGAACACTGAAGCTTTCTTT